The 13 T cell receptor beta chains in this list originate from one sample, sequenced in a study of blood T cell repertoires in COVID-19. Profiled with immunoSEQ multiplex PCR; TCRdb holds only in-frame clones, not every one. The sample lists about 80,000 clones, around 80% seen once, with 5.8% in the top ten. Sequencing used peripheral blood. These receptors all come from a man aged 55 to 69 with active or convalescent COVID-19.

This clone has a single count. The chain links TRBV5-6 to TRBJ2-5; tentative D call: TRBD1 (5 bases). The CDR3 loop spans 13 amino acids. In germline, CDR1 is SGHDT, CDR2 YYEEEE. Deletions cut 7 bases from V and 1 base from J, with 11 bases between. CDR3 nucleotides: TGTGCCAGCTATGGGGCCCTCCAAGAGACCCAGTACTTC. This sequence encodes CASYGALQETQYF. The full variable domain, its missing parts supplied by reference TRBV5-6 and TRBJ2-5, is DAGVTQSPTHLIKTRGQQVTLRCSPKSGHDTVSWYQQALGQGPQFIFQYYEEEERQRGNFPDRFSGHQFPNYSSELNVNALLLGDSALYLCASYGALQETQYFGPGTRLLVL.

This clone was seen more than once but under ten times. The V gene is TRBV6-4, the J gene TRBJ2-1; 14 bases fit TRBD2. CDR1 and CDR2 (germline): MRHNA, SNTAGT. The CDR3 spans 16 residues. J was trimmed by 6 bases and V by 5 bases; bases with no gene match: 6. CDR3 sequence: CASSKTSGGAGNEQFF. The CDR3 DNA reads as TGTGCCAGCAGTAAGACTAGCGGGGGGGCCGGCAATGAGCAGTTCTTC.

The chain employs TRBV5-1 and TRBJ2-3, with D possibly TRBD1 on 6 matching bases. The germline gives CDR1 SGHRS, CDR2 YFSETQ. CDR3 length: 12 residues. Deletions cut 6 bases from V and 1 base from J, with 6 bases between. This CDR3 reads CASKGGTDTQYF. DNA for the CDR3: TGCGCCAGCAAGGGGGGCACAGATACGCAGTATTTT. The variable domain in full, completed from reference TRBV5-1 and TRBJ2-3, reads KAGVTQTPRYLIKTRGQQVTLSCSPISGHRSVSWYQQTPGQGLQFLFEYFSETQRNKGNFPGRFSGRQFSNSRSEMNVSTLELGDSALYLCASKGGTDTQYFGPGTRLTVL.

This clone was seen once. The CDR3 DNA is TGTGCCAGCAGTTCCCCAAGGACAGGGGATGGAAAACTGTTTTTT. It specifies CASSSPRTGDGKLFF. The genes are TRBV6-2 or TRBV6-3 and TRBJ1-4, with TRBD1 identical over 9 bases. The V gene's germline CDR1 is MNHEY and CDR2 SVGEGT. After removal of 4 bases from V and 10 bases from J, the junction contained 10 bases not matched to a gene. The CDR3 is 15 residues long.

The chain carries TRBV4-3 and TRBJ1-5, with unresolved D. V lost 0 bases and J 2 bases, leaving 14 bases between the germline ends. The germline V gene encodes CDR1 LGHNA and CDR2 YSLEER. The CDR3 is 17 residues long. The CDR3 loop is CASSQDRVGLGNQPQHF. Here the CDR3 DNA reads TGCGCCAGCAGCCAAGATCGGGTAGGCCTGGGCAATCAGCCCCAGCATTTT.

The chain joins TRBV27 to TRBJ1-3, with D tentatively TRBD1 (5 bases). Germline assignment: CDR1 MNHEY and CDR2 SMNVEV (reference sequence). The V end lost 2 bases, the J end lost 0 bases, and 8 bases lay between the germline ends. The CDR3 spans 15 residues. The CDR3 sequence: CASSLDSRSGNTIYF. DNA of the CDR3: TGTGCCAGCAGTTTAGACAGTCGCTCTGGAAACACCATATATTTT.

The rearrangement joins TRBV19 to TRBJ2-7, with TRBD2 matching 7 bases. Per germline, CDR1 LNHDA and CDR2 SQIVND (reference sequence). Trimming took 3 bases from V and 2 from J; bases not matched to a gene: 7. The CDR3 is made up of 15 amino acids. The CDR3 coding sequence is TGTGCCAGTAGTATCCCTGGGGGGGGGACCTACGAGCAGTACTTC. It is translated as CASSIPGGGTYEQYF.

The chain carries TRBV7-9 and TRBJ2-3, with 9 bases that match TRBD1. V lost 5 bases, J lost 5 bases, and 5 bases stayed unmatched. The CDR3 has 14 amino acids. CDR1 is SEHNR and CDR2 is FQNEAQ in the germline V gene (reference sequence). CDR3 amino acids: CASSLGQGLDTQYF. CDR3 DNA sequence: TGTGCCAGCAGCCTAGGACAGGGGTTAGATACGCAGTATTTT. Variable domain in full (rest from reference TRBV7-9 and TRBJ2-3): DTGVSQNPRHKITKRGQNVTFRCDPISEHNRLYWYRQTLGQGPEFLTYFQNEAQLEKSRLLSDRFSAERPKGSFSTLEIQRTEQGDSAMYLCASSLGQGLDTQYFGPGTRLTVL.

The chain employs TRBV7-8 and TRBJ1-6; D ambiguous. The germline V and J ends were trimmed by 5 bases and 5 bases, with 16 bases remaining between them. Germline-derived CDR1 and CDR2 are SGHVS and FQNEAQ. The CDR3 runs 16 residues. In nucleotides, the CDR3 is TGTGCCAGCAGCGCTAGCGGCAGGAGGAATAATTCACCCCTCCACTTT. Its protein product is CASSASGRRNNSPLHF. Supplemented by reference TRBV7-8 and TRBJ1-6, the full variable domain reads GAGVSQSPRYKVAKRGQDVALRCDPISGHVSLFWYQQALGQGPEFLTYFQNEAQLDKSGLPSDRFFAERPEGSVSTLKIQRTQQEDSAVYLCASSASGRRNNSPLHFGNGTRLTVT.

This clone occurred many times. The rearrangement joins TRBV27 to TRBJ1-4; TRBD1 is a possible D gene (6 bases). This CDR3 contains 16 residues. Between the trimmed V and J ends, which lost 5 bases and 3 bases, there was a span of 16 bases. Germline CDR1 and CDR2: MNHEY and SMNVEV (reference sequence). DNA of the CDR3: TGTGCCAGCAGTACTAAACTCCGGACAGCTAATGAAAAACTGTTTTTT. Translated, it gives CASSTKLRTANEKLFF.

The V call is TRBV6-2 or TRBV6-3, the J call TRBJ2-2; possibly TRBD1 for D (5 bases). Germline CDR1 MNHEY, CDR2 SVGEGT. Trimming took 4 bases from V and 3 from J, leaving 6 bases between them. The CDR3 totals 13 residues. In nucleotides, the CDR3 is TGTGCCAGCAGTTCGACAGACACCGGGGAGCTGTTTTTT. Translated, it gives CASSSTDTGELFF.

This clone was seen a single time. This sequence joins TRBV5-4 and TRBJ1-1, with 10 nucleotides matching TRBD1. Germline trimming cut 4 bases from V and 5 bases from J; bases unmatched to any gene: 8. Looked up from germline, CDR1 is SGHNT and CDR2 is YYREEE (reference sequence). The CDR3 consists of 15 residues. DNA of the CDR3: TGTGCCAGCAGCGTAGGGGGACAGGGGTTGACTGAAGCTTTCTTT. Protein: CASSVGGQGLTEAFF.

This chain connects TRBV3-1 (or the pseudogene TRBV3-2) to TRBJ1-4, with D unresolved. The length of the CDR3 is 16 residues. Germline V gene lookup returns CDR1 LGHDT and CDR2 YNNKEL (reference sequence). Trimming cost V 1 base and J 6 bases, with 15 bases left between them. CDR3 nucleotides: TGTGCCAGCAGCCAAGGCGTTGGGAGAGCCCATGAAAAACTGTTTTTT. This gives the protein CASSQGVGRAHEKLFF.